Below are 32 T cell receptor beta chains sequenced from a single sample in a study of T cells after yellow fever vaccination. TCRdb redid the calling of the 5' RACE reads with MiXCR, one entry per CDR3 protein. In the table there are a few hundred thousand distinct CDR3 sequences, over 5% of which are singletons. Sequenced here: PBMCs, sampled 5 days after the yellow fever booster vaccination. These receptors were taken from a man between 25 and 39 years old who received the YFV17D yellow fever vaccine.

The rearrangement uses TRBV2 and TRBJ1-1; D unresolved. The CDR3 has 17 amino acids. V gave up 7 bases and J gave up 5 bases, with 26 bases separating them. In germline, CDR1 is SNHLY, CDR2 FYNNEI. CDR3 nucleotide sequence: TGTGCCAGCATCCTGGGGAGGGCCTGGGCGGTGGGGACTGAAGCTTTCTTT. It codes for CASILGRAWAVGTEAFF.

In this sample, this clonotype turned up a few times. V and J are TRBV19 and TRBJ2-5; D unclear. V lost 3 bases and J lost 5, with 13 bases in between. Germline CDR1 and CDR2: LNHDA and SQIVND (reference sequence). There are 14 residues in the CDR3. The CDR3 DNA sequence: TGTGCCAGTAGTATCTCCGGGCCGCGGGAGACCCAGTACTTC. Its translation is CASSISGPRETQYF. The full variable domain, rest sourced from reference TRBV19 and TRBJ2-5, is DGGITQSPKYLFRKEGQNVTLSCEQNLNHDAMYWYRQDPGQGLRLIYYSQIVNDFQKGDIAEGYSVSREKKESFPLTVTSAQKNPTAFYLCASSISGPRETQYFGPGTRLLVL.

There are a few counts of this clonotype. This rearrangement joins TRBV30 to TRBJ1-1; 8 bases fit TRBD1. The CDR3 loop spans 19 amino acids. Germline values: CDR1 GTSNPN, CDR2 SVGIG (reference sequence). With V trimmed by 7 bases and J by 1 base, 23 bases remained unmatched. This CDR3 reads CAYHIPNLWTGPRNTEAFF. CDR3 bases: TGTGCCTATCACATCCCAAACCTCTGGACAGGGCCCCGGAACACTGAAGCTTTCTTT. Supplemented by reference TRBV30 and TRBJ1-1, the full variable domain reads SQTIHQWPATLVQPVGSPLSLECTVEGTSNPNLYWYRQAAGRGLQLLFYSVGIGQISSEVPQNLSASRPQDRQFILSSKKLLLSDSGFYLCAYHIPNLWTGPRNTEAFFGQGTRLTVV.

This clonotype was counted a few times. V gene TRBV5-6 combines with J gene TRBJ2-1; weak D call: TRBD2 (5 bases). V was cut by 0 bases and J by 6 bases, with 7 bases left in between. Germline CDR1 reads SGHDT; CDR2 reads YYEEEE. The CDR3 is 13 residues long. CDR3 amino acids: CASSLGGINEQFF. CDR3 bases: TGTGCCAGCAGCTTGGGAGGGATCAATGAGCAGTTCTTC.

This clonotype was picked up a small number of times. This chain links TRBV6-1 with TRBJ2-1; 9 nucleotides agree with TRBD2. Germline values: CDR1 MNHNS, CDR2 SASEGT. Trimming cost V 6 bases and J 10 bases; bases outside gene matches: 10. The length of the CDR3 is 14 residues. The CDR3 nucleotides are TGTGCCAGCAGGGGGGCTAGCGGGAAGGTCGAGCAGTTCTTC. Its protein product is CASRGASGKVEQFF.

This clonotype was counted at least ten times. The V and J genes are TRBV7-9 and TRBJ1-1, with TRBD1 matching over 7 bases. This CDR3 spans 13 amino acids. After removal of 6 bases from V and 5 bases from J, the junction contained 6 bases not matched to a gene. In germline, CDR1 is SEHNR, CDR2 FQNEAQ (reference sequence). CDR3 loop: CASSHDRDTEAFF. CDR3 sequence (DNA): TGTGCCAGCAGTCACGACAGGGATACTGAAGCTTTCTTT.

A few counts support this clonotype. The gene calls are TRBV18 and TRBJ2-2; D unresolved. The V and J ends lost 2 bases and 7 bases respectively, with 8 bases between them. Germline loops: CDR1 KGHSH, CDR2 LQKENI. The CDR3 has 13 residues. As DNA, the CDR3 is TGTGCCAGCTCACCATTCCCGGTCGGGGAGCTGTTTTTT. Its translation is CASSPFPVGELFF.

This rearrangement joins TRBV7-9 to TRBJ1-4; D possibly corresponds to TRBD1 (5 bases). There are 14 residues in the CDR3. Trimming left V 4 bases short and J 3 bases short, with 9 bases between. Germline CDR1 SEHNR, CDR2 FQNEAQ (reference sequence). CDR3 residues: CASSSQGANEKLFF. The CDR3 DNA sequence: TGTGCCAGCAGCTCCCAGGGAGCTAATGAAAAACTGTTTTTT.

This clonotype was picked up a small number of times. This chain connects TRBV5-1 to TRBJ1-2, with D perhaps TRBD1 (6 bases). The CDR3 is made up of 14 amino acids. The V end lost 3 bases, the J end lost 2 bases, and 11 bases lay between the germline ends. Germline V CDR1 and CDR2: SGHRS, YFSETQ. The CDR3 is CASSSGQSNYGYTF. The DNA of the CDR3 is TGCGCCAGCAGCTCCGGACAGTCCAACTATGGCTACACCTTC.

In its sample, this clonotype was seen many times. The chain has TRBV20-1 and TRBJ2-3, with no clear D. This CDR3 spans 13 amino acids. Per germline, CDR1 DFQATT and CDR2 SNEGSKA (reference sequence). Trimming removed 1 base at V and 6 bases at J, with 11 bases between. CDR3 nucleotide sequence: TGCAGTGCTAGAGCCTCCGTCTCTGATACGCAGTATTTT. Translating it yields CSARASVSDTQYF.

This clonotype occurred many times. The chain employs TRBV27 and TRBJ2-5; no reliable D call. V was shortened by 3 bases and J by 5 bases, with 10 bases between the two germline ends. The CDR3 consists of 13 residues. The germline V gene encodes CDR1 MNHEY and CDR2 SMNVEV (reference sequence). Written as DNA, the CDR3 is TGTGCCAGCAGTTTTACCATCGTGGAGACCCAGTACTTC. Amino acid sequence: CASSFTIVETQYF.

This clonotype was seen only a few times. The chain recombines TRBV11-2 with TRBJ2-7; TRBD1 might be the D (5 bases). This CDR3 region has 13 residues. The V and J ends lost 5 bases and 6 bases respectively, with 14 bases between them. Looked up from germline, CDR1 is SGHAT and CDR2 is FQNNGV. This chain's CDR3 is CASSLPGPAEQYF. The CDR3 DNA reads TGTGCCAGCAGCCTGCCAGGGCCCGCCGAGCAGTACTTC.

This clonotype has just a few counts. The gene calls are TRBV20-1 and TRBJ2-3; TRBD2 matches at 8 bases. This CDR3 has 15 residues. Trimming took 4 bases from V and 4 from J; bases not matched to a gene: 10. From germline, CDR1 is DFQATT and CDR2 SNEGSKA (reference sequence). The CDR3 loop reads CSATDGRAIADTQYF. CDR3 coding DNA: TGCAGTGCTACGGACGGGAGGGCCATTGCAGATACGCAGTATTTT.

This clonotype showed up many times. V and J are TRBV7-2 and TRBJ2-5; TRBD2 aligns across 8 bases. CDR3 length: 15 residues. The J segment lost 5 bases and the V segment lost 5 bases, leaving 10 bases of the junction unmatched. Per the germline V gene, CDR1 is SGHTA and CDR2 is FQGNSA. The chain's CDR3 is CASSQGPAGVETQYF. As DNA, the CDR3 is TGTGCCAGCAGCCAAGGCCCAGCGGGAGTGGAGACCCAGTACTTC.

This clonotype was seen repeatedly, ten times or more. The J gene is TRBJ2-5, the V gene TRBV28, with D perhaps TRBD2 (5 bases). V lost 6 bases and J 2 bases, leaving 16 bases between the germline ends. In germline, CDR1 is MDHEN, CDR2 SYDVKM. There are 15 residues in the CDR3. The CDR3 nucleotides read TGTGCCAGCAGGCCACGGGGTGAACAGCAAGAGACCCAGTACTTC. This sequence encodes CASRPRGEQQETQYF.

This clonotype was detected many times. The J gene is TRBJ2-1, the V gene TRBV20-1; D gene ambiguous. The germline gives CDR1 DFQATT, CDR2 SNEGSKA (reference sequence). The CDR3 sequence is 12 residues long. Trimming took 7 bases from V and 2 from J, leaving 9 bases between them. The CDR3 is CSVTRPYNEQFF. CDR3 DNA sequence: TGCAGTGTCACGAGACCCTACAATGAGCAGTTCTTC.

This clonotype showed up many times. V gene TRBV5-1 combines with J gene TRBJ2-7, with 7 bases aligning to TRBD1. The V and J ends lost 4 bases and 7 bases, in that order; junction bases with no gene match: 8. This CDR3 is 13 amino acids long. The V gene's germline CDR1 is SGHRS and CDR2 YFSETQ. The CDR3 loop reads CASSTGALREQYF. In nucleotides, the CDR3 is TGCGCCAGCAGCACAGGGGCTTTGCGAGAGCAGTACTTC.

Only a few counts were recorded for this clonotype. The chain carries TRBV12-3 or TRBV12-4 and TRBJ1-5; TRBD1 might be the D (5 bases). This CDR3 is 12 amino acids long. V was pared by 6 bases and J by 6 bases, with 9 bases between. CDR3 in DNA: TGTGCCAGCAGGGGGCTGGCTCAGCCCCAGCATTTT. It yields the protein CASRGLAQPQHF.

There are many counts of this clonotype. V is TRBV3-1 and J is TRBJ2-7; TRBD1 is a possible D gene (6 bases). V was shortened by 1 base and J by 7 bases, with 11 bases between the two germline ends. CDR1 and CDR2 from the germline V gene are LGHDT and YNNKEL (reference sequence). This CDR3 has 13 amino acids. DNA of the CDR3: TGTGCCAGCAGCCAAGTTTTACAGGGAGAGCAGTACTTC. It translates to CASSQVLQGEQYF.

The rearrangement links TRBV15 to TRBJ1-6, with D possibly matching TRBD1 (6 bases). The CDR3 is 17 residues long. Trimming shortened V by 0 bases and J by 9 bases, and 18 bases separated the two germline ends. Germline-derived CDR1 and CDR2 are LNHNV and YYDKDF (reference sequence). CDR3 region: CATSRDSAGAKASPLHF. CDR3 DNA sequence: TGTGCCACCAGCAGAGACTCGGCGGGGGCAAAAGCTTCACCCCTCCACTTT. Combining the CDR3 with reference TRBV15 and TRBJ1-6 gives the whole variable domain DAMVIQNPRYQVTQFGKPVTLSCSQTLNHNVMYWYQQKSSQAPKLLFHYYDKDFNNEADTPDNFQSRRPNTSFCFLDIRSPGLGDTAMYLCATSRDSAGAKASPLHFGNGTRLTVT.

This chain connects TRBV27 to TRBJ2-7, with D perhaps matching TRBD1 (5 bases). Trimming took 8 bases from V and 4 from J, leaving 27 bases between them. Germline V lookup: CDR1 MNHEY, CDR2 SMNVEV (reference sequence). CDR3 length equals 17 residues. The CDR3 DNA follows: TGTGCCAGCGCCCGGACATCCGCAACCAGCCTTATTTACGAGCAGTACTTC. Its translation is CASARTSATSLIYEQYF.

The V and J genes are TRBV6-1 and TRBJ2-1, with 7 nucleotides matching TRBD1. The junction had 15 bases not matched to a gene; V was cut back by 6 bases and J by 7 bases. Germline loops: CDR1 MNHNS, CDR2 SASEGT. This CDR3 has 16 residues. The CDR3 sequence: CASRTDRTELNNEQFF. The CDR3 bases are TGTGCCAGCAGAACGGACAGGACAGAACTTAATAATGAGCAGTTCTTC.

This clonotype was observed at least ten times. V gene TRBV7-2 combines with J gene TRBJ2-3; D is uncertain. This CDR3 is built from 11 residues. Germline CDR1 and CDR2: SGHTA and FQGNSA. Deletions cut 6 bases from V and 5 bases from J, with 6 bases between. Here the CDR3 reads CASRLQDTQYF. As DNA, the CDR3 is TGTGCCAGCAGGCTCCAAGATACGCAGTATTTT.

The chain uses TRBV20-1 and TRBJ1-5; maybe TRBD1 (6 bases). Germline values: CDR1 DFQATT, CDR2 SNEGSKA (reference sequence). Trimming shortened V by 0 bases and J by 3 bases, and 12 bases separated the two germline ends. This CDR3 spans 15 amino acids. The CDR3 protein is CSAREGTYSNQPQHF. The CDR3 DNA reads TGCAGTGCTAGAGAGGGGACATATTCCAATCAGCCCCAGCATTTT.

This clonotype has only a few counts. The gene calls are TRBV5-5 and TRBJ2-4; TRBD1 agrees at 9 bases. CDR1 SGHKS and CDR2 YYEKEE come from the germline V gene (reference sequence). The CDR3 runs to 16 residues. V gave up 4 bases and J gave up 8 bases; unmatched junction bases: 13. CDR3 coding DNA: TGTGCCAGCAGCCACGGCCCCGGGACAGGGATGGACATTCAGTACTTC. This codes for CASSHGPGTGMDIQYF. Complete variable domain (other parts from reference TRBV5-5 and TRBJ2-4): DAGVTQSPTHLIKTRGQQVTLRCSPISGHKSVSWYQQVLGQGPQFIFQYYEKEERGRGNFPDRFSARQFPNYSSELNVNALLLGDSALYLCASSHGPGTGMDIQYFGAGTRLSVL.

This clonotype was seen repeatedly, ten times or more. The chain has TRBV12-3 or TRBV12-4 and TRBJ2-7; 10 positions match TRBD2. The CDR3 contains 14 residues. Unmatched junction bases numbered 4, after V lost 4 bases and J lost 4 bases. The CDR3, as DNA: TGTGCCAGCAGTTCCAAAGCGGGAGGGTACGAGCAGTACTTC. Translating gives CASSSKAGGYEQYF.

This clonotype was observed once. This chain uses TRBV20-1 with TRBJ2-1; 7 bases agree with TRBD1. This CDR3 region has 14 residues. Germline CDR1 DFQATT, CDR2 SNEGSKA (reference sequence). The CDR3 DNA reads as TGCAGCACCGGACAGGTCGGCTCCTACAATGAGCAGTTCTTC. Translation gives CSTGQVGSYNEQFF.

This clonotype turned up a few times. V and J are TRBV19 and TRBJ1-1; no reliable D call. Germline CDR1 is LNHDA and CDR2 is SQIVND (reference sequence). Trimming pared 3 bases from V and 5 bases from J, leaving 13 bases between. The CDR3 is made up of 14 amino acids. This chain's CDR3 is CASSIQASRTEAFF. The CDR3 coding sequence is TGTGCCAGTAGTATCCAGGCCTCTAGAACTGAAGCTTTCTTT.

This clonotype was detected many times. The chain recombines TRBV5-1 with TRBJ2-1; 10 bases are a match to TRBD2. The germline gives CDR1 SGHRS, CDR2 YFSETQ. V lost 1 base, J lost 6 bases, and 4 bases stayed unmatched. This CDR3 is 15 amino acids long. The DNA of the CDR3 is TGCGCCAGCAGCTTGATAGCGGGAGGTTCCAATGAGCAGTTCTTC. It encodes CASSLIAGGSNEQFF.

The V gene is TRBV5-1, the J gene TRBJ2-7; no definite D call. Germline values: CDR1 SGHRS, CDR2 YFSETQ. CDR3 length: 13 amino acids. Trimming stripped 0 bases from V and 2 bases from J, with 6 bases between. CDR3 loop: CASSLESTYEQYF. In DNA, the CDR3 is TGCGCCAGCAGCTTGGAATCTACCTACGAGCAGTACTTC.

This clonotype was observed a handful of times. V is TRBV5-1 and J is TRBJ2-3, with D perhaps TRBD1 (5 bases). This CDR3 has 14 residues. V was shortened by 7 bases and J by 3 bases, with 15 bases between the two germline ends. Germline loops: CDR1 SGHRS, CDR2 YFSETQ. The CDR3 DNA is TGCGCCAGCGCGAACGGACATACTACAGATACGCAGTATTTT. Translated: CASANGHTTDTQYF.

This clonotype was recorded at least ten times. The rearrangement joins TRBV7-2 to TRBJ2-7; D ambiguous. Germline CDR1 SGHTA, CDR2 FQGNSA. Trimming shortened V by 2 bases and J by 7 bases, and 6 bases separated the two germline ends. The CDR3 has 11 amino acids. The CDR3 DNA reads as TGTGCCAGCAGCTTATCGTCGGAGCAGTACTTC. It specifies CASSLSSEQYF.